The rows below give T cell receptor beta chains drawn from one sample of a study of T cells after somatic rescue of genetic block. Produced via immunoSEQ multiplex PCR; TCRdb's table is partial and in-frame only. Counted here are 13,000 to 15,000 clones, roughly two thirds occurring once; the ten biggest clones make up 27%. Source material: peripheral blood mononuclear cells (PBMCs). The receptors were gathered from a man aged 18 to 30. CDR3s include the opening cysteine and the closing phenylalanine or tryptophan. Fields, in order: V gene, clone size, CDR3 protein. For some rows the clone size is stated as once, few or many, or as a class when expanded; others skip it.

V: TRBV11-2
size: NA
CDR3: CASSLDQHLIYGYTF

V: TRBV30
size: NA
CDR3: CAWGSGRIYNEQFF

V: TRBV7-8
size: NA
CDR3: CASSLATGRTEAFF

V: TRBV2
size: NA
CDR3: CAFSGTSSETQYF

V: TRBV4-1
size: NA
CDR3: CASSQDPGVISPLYEQYF

V: TRBV2
size: NA
CDR3: CASSYQTRSTGELFF

V: TRBV7-2
size: NA
CDR3: CASSPEGNTIYF

V: TRBV2
size: few
CDR3: CASSTGTSKTPLHF

V: TRBV1
size: NA
CDR3: CTSSQDLRSRNEKLFF

V: TRBV5-1
size: NA
CDR3: CASSLGLAFGELFF

V: TRBV7-9
size: few
CDR3: CASSLKDRVLTNEKLFF

V: TRBV5-6
size: NA
CDR3: CASSSSDWSNSNQPQHF